This is a list of T cell receptor beta chains from one sample in a study of OX40 agonist ivuxolimab in advanced cancers. Repertoires were generated with immunoSEQ multiplex PCR, while TCRdb's copy carries only in-frame clones and drops some. Among about 24,000 clones, 85% were seen once, and the ten largest hold 15% to 20%. Sample: CD4+ or CD8+ T cells sorted from blood, taken in a trial of the OX40 agonist ivuxolimab. These receptor sequences come from an adult with an advanced solid tumor such as melanoma, head and neck, liver or kidney cancer. Both conserved end residues are part of each CDR3. D genes are given only for firm matches. Clone size is shown for a subset of rows, as once, few, many or a class of expanded clone.

j_gene,v_gene,abundance,d_gene,CDR3nt,CDR3aa
TRBJ1-1,TRBV10-3,once,TRBD1,TGTGCCATCGCAGGGGGTGGAACTGAAGCTTTCTTT,CAIAGGGTEAFF
TRBJ1-2,TRBV21-1,.,.,TGTGCCAGCAGCAAATTGAGCTCGGGGACAGGGCACTATGACTACACCTTC,CASSKLSSGTGHYDYTF
TRBJ1-1,TRBV2,once,.,TGTGCCAGCAGCGTGGACCCGAACACTGAAGCTTTCTTT,CASSVDPNTEAFF
TRBJ2-1,TRBV7-2,.,.,TGTGCCAGCAGCTTCTCCGAGAACAATGAGCAGTTCTTC,CASSFSENNEQFF
TRBJ2-7,TRBV13,.,TRBD2,TGTGCCAGCAGCTCCGGACTAGTGTACGAGCAGTACTTC,CASSSGLVYEQYF
TRBJ1-3,TRBV6-6,.,TRBD1,TGTGCCAGCAGTACAGGGGGATCTGGAAACACCATATATTTT,CASSTGGSGNTIYF
TRBJ2-3,TRBV29-1,medium-sized,.,TGCAGCGTTGATTACAGGGAACATGGCGCAGATACGCAGTATTTT,CSVDYREHGADTQYF
TRBJ2-7,TRBV5-5,once,TRBD2,TGTGCCAGCAGCCCCCTGGTAGTACTAGCGGGAGGACACTCCTACGAGCAGTACTTC,CASSPLVVLAGGHSYEQYF
TRBJ2-1,TRBV4-1,.,.,TGCGCCAGCAGCCTCAGACTTGACAATGAGCAGTTCTTC,CASSLRLDNEQFF
TRBJ1-2,TRBV5-8,.,.,TGTGCCAGCAGCTTAACAGGGCTCGACTATGGCTACACCTTC,CASSLTGLDYGYTF
TRBJ2-5,TRBV5-8,.,.,TGTGCCAGCAGTATGAGGTCGTTCCAAGAGACCCAGTACTTC,CASSMRSFQETQYF
TRBJ2-6,TRBV7-2,once,.,TGTGCCAGCAGCTTACAGGGAGCTGGGGCCAACGTCCTGACTTTC,CASSLQGAGANVLTF
TRBJ2-2,TRBV7-2,.,.,TGTGCCAGCAGTTCCATTGGGGCGAACACCGGGGAGCTGTTTTTT,CASSSIGANTGELFF
TRBJ1-2,TRBV19,.,.,TGTGCCAGTTCCACTACAACAGCGACGGCTAACTATGGCTACACCTTC,CASSTTTATANYGYTF
TRBJ2-2,TRBV5-4,.,.,TGTGCCAGCAGCCCTGATGGGGGCACGATAACCGGGGAGCTGTTTTTT,CASSPDGGTITGELFF
TRBJ1-5,TRBV19,.,TRBD1,TGTGCCAGTAGTCCCCGGGACAGGGGGCTTAGCAATCAGCCCCAGCATTTT,CASSPRDRGLSNQPQHF
TRBJ2-6,TRBV5-5,.,.,TGTGCCAGCAGCCCGGTGGGGGGGCTCGGGGCCAACGTCCTGACTTTC,CASSPVGGLGANVLTF
TRBJ1-5,TRBV4-3,.,TRBD1,TGCGCCAGCAGCCAAGAGACAGGGGGTATACAGCCCCAGCATTTT,CASSQETGGIQPQHF
TRBJ1-2,TRBV5-4,once,.,TGTGCCAGCAGCCGGTCGGGGGCTGCTAACTATGGCTACACCTTC,CASSRSGAANYGYTF
TRBJ1-5,TRBV23-1,.,.,TGCGCCAGCAATGAGGTCCTCAATCAGCCCCAGCATTTT,CASNEVLNQPQHF
TRBJ1-6,TRBV5-4,.,.,TGTGCCAGCAGCTATGGGCCCGGGAGGAGCTGGAATTCACCCCTCCACTTT,CASSYGPGRSWNSPLHF
TRBJ2-1,TRBV10-3,.,TRBD2,TGTGCCATCAGCCCCGGGACTAGGGGTTTTGATGAGCAGTTCTTC,CAISPGTRGFDEQFF
TRBJ2-4,TRBV6-6,.,.,TGTGCCAGCAGTTCCGGGGGCGCGAACATTCAGTACTTC,CASSSGGANIQYF
TRBJ2-4,TRBV14,.,.,TGTGCCAGCAGCCTGTCGCTAGCCAAAAACATTCAGTACTTC,CASSLSLAKNIQYF
TRBJ1-1,TRBV5-8,.,.,TGTGCCAGCAGCCCTTGGGAGATGAACACTGAAGCTTTCTTT,CASSPWEMNTEAFF
TRBJ2-7,TRBV7-3,.,TRBD1,TGTGCCAGCAGCATAGGGACAGGGTACGAGCAGTACTTC,CASSIGTGYEQYF
TRBJ2-1,TRBV19,.,TRBD2,TGTGCCAGTAGTACCCGACTAGCGGGGGGGACTTCCAATGAGCAGTTCTTC,CASSTRLAGGTSNEQFF
TRBJ2-3,TRBV27,.,.,TGTGCCAGCAGTTTGACTTGGGCAAGCACAGATACGCAGTATTTT,CASSLTWASTDTQYF
TRBJ2-7,TRBV18,.,TRBD2,TGTGCCAGCTCACCCCGGGGGGGCTCCTACGAGCAGTACTTC,CASSPRGGSYEQYF
TRBJ1-6,TRBV7-9,medium-sized,.,TGTGCCAGCAGCTCGCACGATAAAAGGGGAGGTCGTTCACCCCTCCACTTT,CASSSHDKRGGRSPLHF
TRBJ2-6,TRBV4-3,.,.,TGCGCCAGCAGCCCGACAGGCTCGAACTCTGGGGCCAACGTCCTGACTTTC,CASSPTGSNSGANVLTF
TRBJ2-6,TRBV16,.,.,TGTGCCAGCAGCCCCATCTCCGGGTCTGGGGCCAACGTCCTGACTTTC,CASSPISGSGANVLTF